This T cell receptor (beta chain) comes out of a study of cytomegalovirus exposure and HLA in healthy donors. On the study more broadly: There were around 100 million unique TCR beta sequences, drawn from roughly 200 million T cells, in an earlier analysis.

Donors were nominally healthy when sampled, though unrecorded immune exposures were likely. Germline values: CDR1 MNHNS, CDR2 SASEGT. There are 13 residues in the CDR3. Trimming left V 6 bases short and J 7 bases short, with 10 bases between. This clone occurred once. Both 60 Vbeta primers and 13 Jbeta primers went into the PCR. Sequencing was performed with immunoSEQ multiplex PCR; in TCRdb, only in-frame clones are kept and a portion is missing. The table includes around 190,000 clones, roughly 80% detected once. The sequence derives from a man aged 35-49 years in good health and CMV-seropositive. The material sequenced was PBMCs. The V and J genes are TRBV6-1 and TRBJ1-6; D uncertain. The CDR3 sequence is CASRPMVNSPLHF. CDR3 nucleotide sequence: TGTGCCAGCAGACCTATGGTAAATTCACCCCTCCACTTT.